The rows below give T cell receptor beta chains drawn from one sample of a study of CD8 T cells in Susac syndrome. TCRdb reanalysed the immunoSEQ multiplex PCR reads using MiXCR and keeps one entry per CDR3 protein. The table shows roughly 190,000 distinct CDR3 sequences, with over 90% occurring only once. Sequencing was performed on CD8+ T cells from PBMCs. These receptors originate from a human donor with Susac syndrome. CDR3s include the opening cysteine and the closing phenylalanine or tryptophan. A D gene is named only where the DNA matches it firmly. The size entry is marked missing in some rows and otherwise reads once, few, many or a size class.

J: TRBJ2-7; size: once; D: TRBD2; V: TRBV12-3/TRBV12-4; DNA: TGTGCCAGCGGGACTAGCGGGAGAAGTAGTGAGCAGTACTTC; CDR3: CASGTSGRSSEQYF
J: TRBJ2-7; size: -; D: TRBD1; V: TRBV20-1; DNA: TGCAGTGCAAGAGGGGCAGGGGGCGGCGGATACGAGCAGTACTTC; CDR3: CSARGAGGGGYEQYF
J: TRBJ1-2; size: once; D: -; V: TRBV28; DNA: TGTGCCAACAAACCCGCGGACGGAGCTAACTATGGCTACACCTTC; CDR3: CANKPADGANYGYTF
J: TRBJ2-6; size: -; D: -; V: TRBV19; DNA: TGTGCCAGTAGTATGACCTCTGGGGCCAACGTCCTGACTTTC; CDR3: CASSMTSGANVLTF
J: TRBJ2-5; size: -; D: TRBD2; V: TRBV20-1; DNA: TGCAGTGCTACGGGACTAGCGGGGAAGCCTCTTTTGGAGACCCAGTACTTC; CDR3: CSATGLAGKPLLETQYF
J: TRBJ2-7; size: -; D: -; V: TRBV9; DNA: TGTGCCAGCAGCGTAGGGTACACTCTCTCCCCCACCTACGAGCAGTACTTC; CDR3: CASSVGYTLSPTYEQYF
J: TRBJ2-3; size: -; D: -; V: TRBV5-4; DNA: TGTGCCAGCAGCTTGTTGGGAGAAATCACAGATACGCAGTATTTT; CDR3: CASSLLGEITDTQYF
J: TRBJ1-1; size: -; D: -; V: TRBV29-1; DNA: TGCAGCGTTGATGAAGGGAACACTGAAGCTTTCTTT; CDR3: CSVDEGNTEAFF
J: TRBJ2-3; size: -; D: TRBD2; V: TRBV15; DNA: TGTGCCACCAGCAGAGATGGCGGGAGTAGTGGGGATACGCAGTATTTT; CDR3: CATSRDGGSSGDTQYF
J: TRBJ1-1; size: -; D: -; V: TRBV7-3; DNA: TGTGCGAGCAGCTCTCAGCCAGACACTGAAGCTTTCTTT; CDR3: CASSSQPDTEAFF
J: TRBJ2-1; size: -; D: TRBD2; V: TRBV24-1; DNA: TGTGCCACCAGCGCGGGGGGAGTTTGGGAGCAGTTCTTC; CDR3: CATSAGGVWEQFF
J: TRBJ1-1; size: -; D: -; V: TRBV10-3; DNA: TGTGCCATCAGACCCGGTCTGAACACTGAAGCTTTCTTT; CDR3: CAIRPGLNTEAFF
J: TRBJ2-5; size: -; D: -; V: TRBV5-1; DNA: TGCGCCAGCAGCTTAAGTGGGGATCAAGAGACCCAGTACTTC; CDR3: CASSLSGDQETQYF
J: TRBJ1-5; size: once; D: -; V: TRBV6-2/TRBV6-3; DNA: TGTGCCAGCAGTACAGACAGGTATAGCAATCAGCCCCAGCATTTT; CDR3: CASSTDRYSNQPQHF
J: TRBJ2-7; size: -; D: -; V: TRBV7-9; DNA: TGTGCCAGCATGCTCTCGCGGGGTGCCTACGAGCAGTACTTC; CDR3: CASMLSRGAYEQYF
J: TRBJ2-7; size: -; D: TRBD2; V: TRBV28; DNA: TGTGCCAGCAGTCCACCCGGAACAAAACTAGCGGGAGTTAGCCACGAGCAGTACTTC; CDR3: CASSPPGTKLAGVSHEQYF
J: TRBJ2-3; size: -; D: -; V: TRBV20-1; DNA: TGCAGTGCTAGAGATTTTGGCACGATAGAGGAAGATACGCAGTATTTT; CDR3: CSARDFGTIEEDTQYF
J: TRBJ2-1; size: -; D: -; V: TRBV10-3; DNA: TGTGCCACCGTTCAGGGAGGTGAGCAGTTCTTC; CDR3: CATVQGGEQFF
J: TRBJ2-1; size: -; D: -; V: TRBV4-1; DNA: TGCGCCAGCAGCCAAGAGGAGGGGCTGAAGTTCTTC; CDR3: CASSQEEGLKFF
J: TRBJ1-3; size: -; D: -; V: TRBV27; DNA: TGTGCCAGCAGTCTCGTTGGTTCAAGTCCTGGAAACACCATATATTTT; CDR3: CASSLVGSSPGNTIYF
J: TRBJ2-5; size: -; D: -; V: TRBV6-5; DNA: TGTGCCAGCAGTTACTCCGGGACGGAAGAGACCCAGTACTTC; CDR3: CASSYSGTEETQYF
J: TRBJ2-2; size: -; D: TRBD1; V: TRBV9; DNA: TGTGCCAGCAGCGGCGGGACAGGGCGGTCCGGGGAGCTGTTTTTT; CDR3: CASSGGTGRSGELFF
J: TRBJ1-6; size: -; D: -; V: TRBV20-1; DNA: TGCAGTGCAACCTCGGGAGCGAGGAATTCACCCCTCCACTTT; CDR3: CSATSGARNSPLHF
J: TRBJ1-2; size: -; D: -; V: TRBV7-2; DNA: TGTGCCAGCAGCTTAGCGTTGCACTATGGCTACACCTTC; CDR3: CASSLALHYGYTF
J: TRBJ2-3; size: -; D: -; V: TRBV6-2/TRBV6-3; DNA: TGTGCCAGCAGTTACTCAGGTGGGCAGGGCAAGCAGTATTTT; CDR3: CASSYSGGQGKQYF
J: TRBJ2-4; size: -; D: -; V: TRBV20-1; DNA: TGCAGTGCTACCAGCACCGACAGAGGGGGTGACATTCAGTACTTC; CDR3: CSATSTDRGGDIQYF
J: TRBJ2-7; size: -; D: -; V: TRBV20-1; DNA: TGCAGTGCTAGAGGGCTACCCAGCCTTTTCTACGAGCAGTACTTC; CDR3: CSARGLPSLFYEQYF
J: TRBJ1-6; size: -; D: TRBD1; V: TRBV30; DNA: TGTGCCGGGACAGGAGCCAGTAATTCACCCCTCCACTTT; CDR3: CAGTGASNSPLHF
J: TRBJ2-1; size: -; D: TRBD2; V: TRBV12-3/TRBV12-4; DNA: TGTGCCAGCAGCCCCAGCGGGGGGGATGAGCAGTTCTTC; CDR3: CASSPSGGDEQFF
J: TRBJ1-2; size: -; D: -; V: TRBV6-1; DNA: TGTGCCAGCAGTGATGATCTTAGACCCTATGGCTACACCTTC; CDR3: CASSDDLRPYGYTF
J: TRBJ1-1; size: -; D: -; V: TRBV5-6; DNA: TGTGCCAGCAGCACCGGACAGAACACTGAAGCTTTCTTT; CDR3: CASSTGQNTEAFF
J: TRBJ2-3; size: -; D: -; V: TRBV15; DNA: TGTGCCACCAGCGACCGCAGGGATAGCACAGATACGCAGTATTTT; CDR3: CATSDRRDSTDTQYF
J: TRBJ2-1; size: -; D: TRBD1; V: TRBV5-1; DNA: TGCGCCAGCAGCTTGGATCGACAGGGGGCGCGAAATGAGCAGTTCTTC; CDR3: CASSLDRQGARNEQFF
J: TRBJ2-3; size: -; D: -; V: TRBV6-5; DNA: TGTGCCAGCAGTTGGGGCCAAACAGATACGCAGTATTTT; CDR3: CASSWGQTDTQYF
J: TRBJ2-7; size: -; D: -; V: TRBV13; DNA: TGTGCCAGCAGCTTCTGGACAGAGCCCCTCGAGCAGTACTTC; CDR3: CASSFWTEPLEQYF
J: TRBJ2-2; size: -; D: TRBD1; V: TRBV7-9; DNA: TGTGCCAGCAGCTTAGGGACAGGGAGCACCGGGGAGCTGTTTTTT; CDR3: CASSLGTGSTGELFF
J: TRBJ2-1; size: -; D: -; V: TRBV27; DNA: TGTGCCAGCAGTCCCTATGGTGGAGGGTTCCTCCAGTTCTTC; CDR3: CASSPYGGGFLQFF
J: TRBJ2-2; size: -; D: -; V: TRBV24-1; DNA: TGTGCCACCAGTGAAAAAGCCACCGGGGAGCTGTTTTTT; CDR3: CATSEKATGELFF
J: TRBJ1-4; size: -; D: TRBD1; V: TRBV15; DNA: TGTGCCACCAGGACTAGACAGGGAGGTGAAAAACTGTTTTTT; CDR3: CATRTRQGGEKLFF
J: TRBJ1-1; size: -; D: -; V: TRBV4-1; DNA: TGCGCCAGCAGCCAGATACAGGCGAACACTGAAGCTTTCTTT; CDR3: CASSQIQANTEAFF
J: TRBJ1-2; size: -; D: TRBD1; V: TRBV12-3/TRBV12-4; DNA: TGTGCCAGCAGCGAAGGGGGCGCGGACTACACCTTC; CDR3: CASSEGGADYTF
J: TRBJ2-1; size: -; D: -; V: TRBV20-1; DNA: TGCAGTGCTAGAACCCCCCAAGAAAATGAGCAGTTCTTC; CDR3: CSARTPQENEQFF